This TCR beta chain was sequenced during a study of breast tumors, draining lymph nodes, adjacent tissues. Whole-study results and caveats: Data fit most tumor T cells coming from lymph node, expanding in tumor. Tumors had less TCR diversity than lymph nodes, more than nontumor tissue. Data only fit, rather than demonstrated, lymph node origin of most tumor T cells. Luminal-like breast cancer showed significantly greater tumor-nontumor repertoire similarity than basal-like breast cancer did.

At least ten counts were recorded for this clonotype. What it binds is not known. In TCRdb, the multiplex PCR reads were re-called with MiXCR into one record per CDR3 protein. In the table there are approximately 150,000 distinct CDR3 sequences, around a third of which are singletons. Samples came from axillary lymph nodes draining the breast cancer. The CDR3 sequence is 15 residues long. Germline CDR1 MNHEY, CDR2 SVGAGI. Trimming left V 5 bases short and J 2 bases short, with 13 bases between. Sequenced input: axillary lymph node tissue. The rearrangement uses TRBV6-5 and TRBJ1-5; D perhaps matches TRBD1 (5 bases). This TCR was sampled from a female donor with breast cancer. Some clones in this sample may be carry-over from other donors' samples. DNA of the CDR3: TGTGCCAGCAGTCCTACAGACAGCGGCAATCAGCCCCAGCATTTT. Translating it yields CASSPTDSGNQPQHF.